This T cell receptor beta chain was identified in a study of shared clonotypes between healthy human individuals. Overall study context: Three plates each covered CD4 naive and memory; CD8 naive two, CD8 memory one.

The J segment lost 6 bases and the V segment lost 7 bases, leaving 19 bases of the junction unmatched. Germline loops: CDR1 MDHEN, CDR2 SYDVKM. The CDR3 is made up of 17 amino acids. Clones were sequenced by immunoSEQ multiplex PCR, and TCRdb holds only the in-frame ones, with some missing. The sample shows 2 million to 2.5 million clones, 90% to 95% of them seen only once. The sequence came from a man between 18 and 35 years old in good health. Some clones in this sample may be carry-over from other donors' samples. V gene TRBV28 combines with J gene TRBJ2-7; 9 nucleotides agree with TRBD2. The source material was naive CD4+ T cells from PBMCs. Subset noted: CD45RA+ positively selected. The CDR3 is CASIGEGTSKRPAEQYF. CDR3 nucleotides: TGTGCCAGCATCGGAGAAGGGACTAGCAAGAGGCCTGCCGAGCAGTACTTC.